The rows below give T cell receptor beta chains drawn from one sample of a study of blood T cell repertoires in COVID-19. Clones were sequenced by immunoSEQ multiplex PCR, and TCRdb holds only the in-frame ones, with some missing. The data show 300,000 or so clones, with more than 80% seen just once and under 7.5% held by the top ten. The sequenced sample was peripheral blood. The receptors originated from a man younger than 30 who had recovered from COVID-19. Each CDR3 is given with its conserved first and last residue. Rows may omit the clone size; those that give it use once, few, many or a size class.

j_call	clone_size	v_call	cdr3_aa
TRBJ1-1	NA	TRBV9	CASSVDRNTEAFF
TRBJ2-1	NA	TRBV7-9	CASSQGPGNEQFF
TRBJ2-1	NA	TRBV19	CASRPGLLYNEQFF
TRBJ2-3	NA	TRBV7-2	CASSPLRGQGGDTQYF
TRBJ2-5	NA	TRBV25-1	CASSDPTGLGETQYF
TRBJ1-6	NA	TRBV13	CASRSDREVSPLHF
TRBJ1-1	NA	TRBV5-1	CASSDKNTEAFF
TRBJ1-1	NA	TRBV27	CASSLRGVNTEAFF
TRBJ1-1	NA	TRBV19	CASSWGGNTEAFF
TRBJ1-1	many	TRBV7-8	CASSLWTGGTEAFF
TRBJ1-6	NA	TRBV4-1	CASSQPVATGDNSPLHF
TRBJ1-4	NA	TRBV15	CATSRDGAGAGLDEKLFF
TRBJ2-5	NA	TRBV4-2	CASSQVVLEREDQETQYF
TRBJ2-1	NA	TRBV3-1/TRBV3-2	CASSSHAGANEQFF
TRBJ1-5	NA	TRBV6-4	CASSAGTGLNQPQHF
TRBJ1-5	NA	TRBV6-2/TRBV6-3	CASSATGWGNQPQHF
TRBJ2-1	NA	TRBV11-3	CASSLGRIAGQNEQFF
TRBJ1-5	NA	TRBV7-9	CASSSFRDRNQPQHF
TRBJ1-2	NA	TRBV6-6	CASSQGAFTAANYGYTF
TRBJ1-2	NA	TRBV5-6	CASSFWGGDGYTF
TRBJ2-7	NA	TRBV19	CASSIVGGSHEQYF
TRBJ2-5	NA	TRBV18	CASSPDSRGQGETQYF
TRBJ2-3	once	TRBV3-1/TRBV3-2	CASSPNRDDTQYF
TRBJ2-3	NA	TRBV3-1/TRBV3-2	CASSHLAGGRDTQYF
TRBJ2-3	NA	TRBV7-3	CASSPGGSSTQYF
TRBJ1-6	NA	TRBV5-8	CASRLRGGNSPLHF
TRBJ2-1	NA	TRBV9	CASRVSGLNNEQFF
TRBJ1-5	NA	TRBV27	CASSLWGEGNQPQHF
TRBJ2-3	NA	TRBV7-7	CASSVGTGRTDTQYF
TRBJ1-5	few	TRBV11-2	CASSLGGGGTLGNQPQHF
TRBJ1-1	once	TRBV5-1	CASSLDREGSTEAFF
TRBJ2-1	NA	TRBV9	CASSFGTSAANEQFF
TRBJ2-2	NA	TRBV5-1	CASSLWTSGTNTGELFF
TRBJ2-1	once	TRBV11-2	CASSLQAGGLTNEQFF
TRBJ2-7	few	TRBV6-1	CASSEAPHRNEQYF
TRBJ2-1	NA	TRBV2	CASSFSRTSGRAYNEQFF
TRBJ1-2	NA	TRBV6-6	CASLGGPYGYTF
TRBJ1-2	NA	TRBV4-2	CASSQDQSYGYTF
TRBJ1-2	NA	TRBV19	CASTADRGHGYTF
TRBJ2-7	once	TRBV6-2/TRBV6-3	CASSPQGYEQYF
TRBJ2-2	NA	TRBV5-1	CASSLAGRGLNTGELFF
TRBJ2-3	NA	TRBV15	CATSSLARASGQRADTQYF
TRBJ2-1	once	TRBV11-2	CASSKTSGGYNEQFF
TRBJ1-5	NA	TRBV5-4	CASSLGPGGNSNQPQHF
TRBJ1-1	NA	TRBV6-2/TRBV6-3	CASSSRRLTASEAFF
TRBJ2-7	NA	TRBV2	CASTPSYEQYF
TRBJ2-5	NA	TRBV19	CASRGTGGVRETQYF
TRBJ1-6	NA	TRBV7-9	CASSLVRTDNSPLHF
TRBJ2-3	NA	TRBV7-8	CASSLLAGGADTQYF
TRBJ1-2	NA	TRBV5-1	CASSLNGGGSYGYTF
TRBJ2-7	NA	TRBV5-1	CASSLRQGDYEQYF
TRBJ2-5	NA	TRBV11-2	CASSLVGGGQETQYF
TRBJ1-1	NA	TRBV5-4	CASSLGRGGVNTEAFF
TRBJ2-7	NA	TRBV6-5	CASSLRQGGNEQYF